These T cell receptor beta chains were read from a single sample in a study of identical twins. In TCRdb, the 5' RACE reads were re-called with MiXCR into one record per CDR3 protein. The sample gives 1.5 million to 2 million distinct CDR3 sequences, about 32% of which show up once; 0.27% is in the top ten. The specimen sequenced was cord blood. These receptors were taken from a newborn girl in good health. Both conserved end residues are part of each CDR3. D genes are given only for firm matches. A row's size may be missing; if present it is once, few, many or a size class.

J,D,V,size,CDR3,DNA
TRBJ2-7,-,TRBV2,-,CASQYLRGSSYEQYF,TGTGCCAGCCAATACCTGAGGGGCAGCTCCTACGAGCAGTACTTC
TRBJ2-5,-,TRBV7-7,few,CASSLTGVPQETQYF,TGTGCTAGCAGCTTAACGGGGGTCCCACAAGAGACCCAGTACTTC
TRBJ2-1,-,TRBV28,few,CASSLAGPRDEQFF,TGTGCCAGCAGTTTAGCGGGCCCTAGGGATGAGCAGTTCTTC
TRBJ1-1,-,TRBV25-1,-,CASSEARGMGTEAFF,TGTGCCAGCAGTGAGGCAAGGGGCATGGGTACTGAAGCTTTCTTT
TRBJ1-1,-,TRBV24-1,-,CAPTEGETEAFF,TGTGCCCCCACCGAGGGAGAGACTGAAGCTTTCTTT
TRBJ2-1,TRBD2,TRBV24-1,-,CATSDRGTSAHNEQFF,TGTGCCACCAGTGATAGAGGGACTAGCGCCCACAATGAGCAGTTCTTC
TRBJ2-1,-,TRBV19,-,CASLARDYNEQFF,TGTGCCAGTTTAGCCCGGGACTACAATGAGCAGTTCTTC
TRBJ2-1,TRBD1,TRBV5-5,-,CASSSGDRAIDNEQFF,TGTGCCAGCAGCTCGGGGGACAGGGCAATCGACAATGAGCAGTTCTTC
TRBJ1-1,TRBD1,TRBV29-1,-,CSAGQGEDTEAFF,TGCAGCGCAGGACAGGGAGAGGACACTGAAGCTTTCTTT
TRBJ2-7,-,TRBV12-3/TRBV12-4,-,CASRGSGSYEQYF,TGTGCCAGCAGGGGGTCGGGAAGCTACGAGCAGTACTTC
TRBJ2-3,TRBD2,TRBV6-5,few,CASSYQREATDTQYF,TGTGCCAGCAGTTACCAGCGGGAGGCCACAGATACGCAGTATTTT
TRBJ2-5,-,TRBV9,-,CASSVELAQYNEQYF,TGTGCCAGCAGCGTAGAGCTGGCTCAGTACAATGAGCAGTACTTC
TRBJ2-5,TRBD2,TRBV5-1,-,CASSWGTSGEQETQYF,TGCGCCAGCAGCTGGGGGACTAGCGGGGAACAAGAGACCCAGTACTTC
TRBJ1-2,-,TRBV25-1,-,CASSDSVNYGYTF,TGTGCCAGCAGTGATTCAGTCAACTATGGCTACACCTTC
TRBJ2-3,-,TRBV25-1,-,CASSGDTAGQYF,TGTGCCAGCAGTGGGGACACGGCGGGGCAGTATTTT
TRBJ1-1,TRBD1,TRBV5-1,-,CASSSRYRGTEAFF,TGCGCCAGCAGCTCAAGGTACAGGGGGACTGAAGCTTTCTTT
TRBJ2-5,-,TRBV20-1,-,CSARDPGRLDQETQYF,TGCAGTGCTAGAGATCCTGGTCGGCTGGATCAAGAGACCCAGTACTTC
TRBJ2-1,TRBD2,TRBV20-1,-,CSAPGLAGPLSYNEQFF,TGCAGTGCCCCGGGACTAGCGGGACCCCTCTCGTACAATGAGCAGTTCTTC
TRBJ1-5,-,TRBV20-1,-,CSARISGESNQPQHF,TGCAGTGCTAGGATATCGGGGGAAAGCAATCAGCCCCAGCATTTT
TRBJ2-3,TRBD1,TRBV4-1,-,CASSWSRDRRYADTQYF,TGCGCCAGCAGTTGGAGCCGGGACAGGAGGTACGCAGATACGCAGTATTTT
TRBJ2-3,-,TRBV10-3,few,CAIRAGDRGRDTQYF,TGTGCCATCAGGGCCGGAGATAGAGGTAGAGATACGCAGTATTTT
TRBJ2-2,TRBD1,TRBV7-2,few,CASRRQGSGELFF,TGTGCCAGCAGGCGACAGGGGTCCGGGGAGCTGTTTTTT
TRBJ1-6,-,TRBV20-1,-,CSASRMASSYNSPLHF,TGCAGTGCTAGTCGGATGGCGAGCTCCTATAATTCACCCCTCCACTTT
TRBJ1-1,-,TRBV20-1,-,CSGTQGLNTEAFF,TGCAGTGGTACCCAGGGTCTCAACACTGAAGCTTTCTTT
TRBJ2-7,-,TRBV5-1,many,CASSFILGGTATYEQYF,TGCGCCAGCAGCTTTATCCTCGGAGGGACCGCAACCTACGAGCAGTACTTC
TRBJ2-1,-,TRBV27,few,CASSWARGIEQFF,TGTGCCAGCAGTTGGGCAAGGGGGATTGAGCAGTTCTTC
TRBJ2-3,-,TRBV29-1,-,CSVDGPTDTSTDTQYF,TGCAGCGTTGACGGGCCGACTGATACTAGCACAGATACGCAGTATTTT
TRBJ2-3,-,TRBV20-1,-,CSARRGLRTTDTQYF,TGCAGTGCTAGGCGGGGGCTGAGGACCACAGATACGCAGTATTTT